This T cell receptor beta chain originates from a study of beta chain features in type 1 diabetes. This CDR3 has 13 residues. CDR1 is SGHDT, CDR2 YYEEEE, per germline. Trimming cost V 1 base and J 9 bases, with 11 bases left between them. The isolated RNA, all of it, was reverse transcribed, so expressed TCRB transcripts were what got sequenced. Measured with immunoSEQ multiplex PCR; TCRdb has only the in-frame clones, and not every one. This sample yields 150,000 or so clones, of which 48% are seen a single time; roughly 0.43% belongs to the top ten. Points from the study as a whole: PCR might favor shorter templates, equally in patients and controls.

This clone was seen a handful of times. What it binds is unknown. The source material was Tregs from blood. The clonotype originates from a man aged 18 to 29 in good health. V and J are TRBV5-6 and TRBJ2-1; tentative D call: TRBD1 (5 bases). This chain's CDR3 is CASSLYGAGEQFF. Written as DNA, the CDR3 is TGTGCCAGCAGCTTGTATGGGGCCGGTGAGCAGTTCTTC.